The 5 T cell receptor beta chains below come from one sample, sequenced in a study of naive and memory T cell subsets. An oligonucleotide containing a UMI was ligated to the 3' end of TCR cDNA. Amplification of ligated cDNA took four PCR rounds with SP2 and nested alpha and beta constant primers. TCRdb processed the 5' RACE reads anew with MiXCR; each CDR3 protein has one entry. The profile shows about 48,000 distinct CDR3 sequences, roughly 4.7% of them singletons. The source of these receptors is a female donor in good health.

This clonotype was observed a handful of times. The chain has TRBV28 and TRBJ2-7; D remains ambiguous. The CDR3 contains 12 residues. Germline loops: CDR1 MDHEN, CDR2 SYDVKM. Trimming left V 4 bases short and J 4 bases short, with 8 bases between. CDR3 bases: TGTGCCAGCAGTTCGGTGGTTTACGAGCAGTACTTC. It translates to CASSSVVYEQYF.

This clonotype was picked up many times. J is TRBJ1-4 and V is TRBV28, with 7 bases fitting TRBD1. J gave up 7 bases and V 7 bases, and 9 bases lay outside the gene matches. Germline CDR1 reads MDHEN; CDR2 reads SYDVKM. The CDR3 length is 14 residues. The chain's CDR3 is CASTRGGSGEKLFF. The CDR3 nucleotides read TGTGCCAGCACCCGAGGGGGCAGTGGTGAAAAACTGTTTTTT.

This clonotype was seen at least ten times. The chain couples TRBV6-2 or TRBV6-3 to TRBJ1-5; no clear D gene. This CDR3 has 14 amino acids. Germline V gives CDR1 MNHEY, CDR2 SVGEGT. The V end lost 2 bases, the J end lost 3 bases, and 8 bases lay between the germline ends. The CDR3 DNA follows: TGTGCCAGCAGTTACGTAAGTTTCAATCAGCCCCAGCATTTT. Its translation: CASSYVSFNQPQHF.

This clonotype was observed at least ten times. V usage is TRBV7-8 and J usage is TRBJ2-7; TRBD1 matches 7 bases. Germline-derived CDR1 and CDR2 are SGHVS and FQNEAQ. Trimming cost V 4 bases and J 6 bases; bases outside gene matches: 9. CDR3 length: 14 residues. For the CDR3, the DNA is TGTGCCAGCAGCTCTCGGACAGGATGGAGCGAGCAGTACTTC. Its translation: CASSSRTGWSEQYF.

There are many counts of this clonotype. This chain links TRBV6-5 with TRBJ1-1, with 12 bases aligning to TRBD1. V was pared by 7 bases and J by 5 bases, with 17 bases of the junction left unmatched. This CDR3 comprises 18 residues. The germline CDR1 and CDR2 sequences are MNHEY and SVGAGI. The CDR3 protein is CASIPPIGTGGGRTEAFF. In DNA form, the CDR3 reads TGTGCCAGCATCCCTCCCATCGGGACAGGGGGCGGGAGGACTGAAGCTTTCTTT.